Below, 28 T cell receptor beta chains from the same sample are listed, as sequenced in a study of human T cells and chemical hapten exposure. From the RACE reads, TCRdb called clonotypes with MiXCR, one entry per CDR3 protein. This sample has nearly 85,000 distinct CDR3 sequences, with roughly 12% found just once. Time point specified: patch test 2, 6 weeks after DPC sensitization. As for treatment: therapeutic diphenylcyclopropenone sensitization with weekly scalp DPC. Sequenced material: whole blood, taken in connection with sensitization to the hapten diphenylcyclopropenone (DPC). All receptors derive from a young man with alopecia areata. Some clones in this sample may be carry-over from other donors' samples.

The V gene is TRBV6-1, the J gene TRBJ2-1; 8 bases agree with TRBD1. The germline V gene has CDR1 MNHNS and CDR2 SASEGT. The CDR3 runs 13 residues. The V gene end was trimmed by 9 bases and the J gene end by 1 base; junction bases not matched to a gene: 2. CDR3 protein: CASDRGSYNEQFF. In DNA form, the CDR3 reads TGTGCCAGTGACAGGGGATCCTACAATGAGCAGTTCTTC.

This clonotype was recorded at least ten times. The V and J genes are TRBV4-3 and TRBJ1-2, with a tentative D call TRBD1 (5 bases). With 4 bases removed from V and 5 bases from J, the gap between germline ends came to 11 bases. The CDR3 covers 13 residues. Looked up from germline, CDR1 is LGHNA and CDR2 is YSLEER. CDR3 loop: CASSLQGSYGYTF. The CDR3 DNA sequence: TGCGCCAGCAGCCTTCAGGGATCGTATGGCTACACCTTC.

This chain uses TRBV28 with TRBJ2-1; D is possibly TRBD1 (6 bases). Germline V gene lookup returns CDR1 MDHEN and CDR2 SYDVKM. The CDR3 loop spans 13 amino acids. With 4 bases removed from V and 6 bases from J, the gap between germline ends came to 10 bases. CDR3 DNA: TGTGCCAGCAGTTACCAACAGGGCAATGAGCAGTTCTTC. Its translation is CASSYQQGNEQFF.

This clonotype has a count of ten or more. The chain employs TRBV28 and TRBJ1-5, with D perhaps matching TRBD1 (6 bases). Germline V CDR1 and CDR2: MDHEN, SYDVKM. Trimming removed 7 bases from V and 0 bases from J, with 16 bases in between. The CDR3 covers 16 residues. The CDR3 is CASIKGGTLSNQPQHF. CDR3 coding DNA: TGTGCCAGCATTAAAGGGGGGACCCTTAGCAATCAGCCCCAGCATTTT.

This chain uses TRBV19 with TRBJ2-1; no reliable D call. Germline V lookup: CDR1 LNHDA, CDR2 SQIVND (reference sequence). The CDR3 length is 13 residues. The V and J ends lost 8 bases and 0 bases respectively, with 8 bases between them. The CDR3 DNA reads as TGTGCCAGTGCCGCCTCCTCCTACAATGAGCAGTTCTTC. Residues: CASAASSYNEQFF.

V and J are TRBV20-1 and TRBJ2-3, with D possibly being TRBD1 or TRBD2 (7 bases each). V was pared by 2 bases and J by 9 bases, with 15 bases between. The CDR3 is 13 amino acids. Per germline, CDR1 DFQATT and CDR2 SNEGSKA (reference sequence). As DNA, the CDR3 is TGCAGTGCTAGATTTCCAGGGGGAGGGACGCAGTATTTT. Amino acid sequence: CSARFPGGGTQYF.

This clonotype showed up many times. The gene calls are TRBV7-6 and TRBJ1-2, with TRBD1 identical over 8 bases. Trimming at V came to 4 bases and at J to 6 bases, leaving 7 bases not matched to a gene. Germline CDR1 and CDR2: SGHVS and FNYEAQ. The CDR3 is 14 residues long. The CDR3 DNA follows: TGTGCCAGCAGCTCGCGCCAGGGGGCAGATGGCTACACCTTC. This translates into CASSSRQGADGYTF.

This clonotype was detected ten times or more. The gene calls are TRBV6-5 and TRBJ1-2; no clear D. This CDR3 region has 14 residues. The V and J ends lost 3 bases and 4 bases respectively, with 12 bases between them. CDR1 is MNHEY and CDR2 is SVGAGI in the germline V gene. The CDR3 DNA reads as TGTGCCAGCAGTTATCGGAGCGGTACCTATGGCTACACCTTC. It specifies CASSYRSGTYGYTF.

This clonotype was recorded many times. J is TRBJ2-2 and V is TRBV7-3; D is possibly TRBD1 (5 bases). This CDR3 has 14 residues. Trimming left V 5 bases short and J 7 bases short, with 14 bases between. Germline CDR1 reads SGHTA; CDR2 reads FQGTGA. CDR3 residues: CASSLSQGDGELFF. CDR3 nucleotides: TGTGCCAGCAGCCTAAGTCAGGGTGACGGGGAGCTGTTTTTT.

The gene calls are TRBV29-1 and TRBJ2-1; either TRBD1 or TRBD2 may supply D (5 bases each). The V and J ends lost 0 bases and 2 bases respectively, with 11 bases between them. CDR1 is SQVTM, CDR2 ANQGSEA, per germline. The CDR3 contains 15 residues. The CDR3 DNA reads TGCAGCGTTGAAGATTACCTGGGACCCTACAATGAGCAGTTCTTC. This translates into CSVEDYLGPYNEQFF.

This clonotype has only a few counts. The chain recombines TRBV11-1 with TRBJ2-7, with D unclear. The V and J ends lost 1 base and 1 base respectively, with 5 bases between them. The CDR3 extends over 13 amino acids. The germline gives CDR1 SGHAT, CDR2 FQDESV (reference sequence). CDR3 loop: CASSLEASYEQYF. CDR3 nucleotide sequence: TGTGCCAGCAGCTTAGAGGCTTCCTACGAGCAGTACTTC. Using reference TRBV11-1 and TRBJ2-7 for the parts outside the CDR3, the full variable domain is EAEVAQSPRYKITEKSQAVAFWCDPISGHATLYWYRQILGQGPELLVQFQDESVVDDSQLPKDRFSAERLKGVDSTLKIQPAELGDSAMYLCASSLEASYEQYFGPGTRLTVT.

V usage is TRBV7-6 and J usage is TRBJ1-1; 8 bases are a match to TRBD1. V shed 5 bases and J 5 bases; nucleotides not matched to a gene: 4. CDR1 and CDR2 from the germline V gene are SGHVS and FNYEAQ. This CDR3 spans 13 amino acids. The CDR3 nucleotides read TGTGCCAGCAGCCCGGGGACAGGAACTGAAGCTTTCTTT. Translated: CASSPGTGTEAFF.

This clonotype was seen more than once but under ten times. J is TRBJ2-7 and V is TRBV20-1; perhaps TRBD2 as D (8 bases). Germline assignment: CDR1 DFQATT and CDR2 SNEGSKA (reference sequence). V was trimmed by 5 bases and J by 2 bases, leaving 19 bases between them. CDR3 length equals 15 residues. CDR3 amino acids: CSAEDRPGGTYEQYF. CDR3 nucleotides: TGCAGTGCTGAGGACAGGCCGGGGGGGACCTACGAGCAGTACTTC.

The rearrangement joins TRBV18 to TRBJ2-3; D unclear. Trimming pared 3 bases from V and 2 bases from J, leaving 6 bases between. The V gene's germline CDR1 is KGHSH and CDR2 LQKENI. The CDR3 covers 13 residues. The CDR3 spells CASSPPLTDTQYF. For the CDR3, the DNA is TGTGCCAGCTCACCCCCACTCACAGATACGCAGTATTTT.

This sequence joins TRBV10-3 and TRBJ2-3, with D possibly matching TRBD1 (5 bases). The V and J ends lost 0 bases and 0 bases respectively, with 10 bases between them. CDR1 is ENHRY and CDR2 is SYGVKD in the germline V gene. This CDR3 comprises 16 residues. DNA of the CDR3: TGTGCCATCAGTGAGTCTAGAAGGGGTAGCACAGATACGCAGTATTTT. Protein sequence: CAISESRRGSTDTQYF.

This clonotype was recorded at least ten times. The chain couples TRBV7-3 to TRBJ2-3; TRBD2 matches 8 bases. Germline lookup yields CDR1 SGHTA and CDR2 FQGTGA. The V gene end was trimmed by 4 bases and the J gene end by 4 bases; junction bases not matched to a gene: 7. CDR3 length: 15 amino acids. This CDR3 is CASSSWSGGSDTQYF. For the CDR3, the DNA is TGTGCCAGCAGCTCCTGGAGCGGGGGTTCAGATACGCAGTATTTT.

V gene TRBV7-2 combines with J gene TRBJ1-2, with a tentative D call TRBD1 (6 bases). The CDR3 runs to 15 residues. Germline V CDR1 and CDR2: SGHTA, FQGNSA. Trimming took 3 bases from V and 3 from J, leaving 14 bases between them. The chain's CDR3 is CASSFQGTRDYGYTF. The CDR3 coding sequence is TGTGCCAGCAGCTTCCAGGGGACAAGAGACTATGGCTACACCTTC.

This clonotype was found many times. V usage is TRBV3-1 and J usage is TRBJ1-1, with a possible D match to TRBD1 (5 bases). Germline lookup yields CDR1 LGHDT and CDR2 YNNKEL (reference sequence). Trimming left V 3 bases short and J 5 bases short, with 7 bases between. The CDR3 has 12 amino acids. CDR3: CASSHGGTEAFF. The CDR3 DNA reads TGTGCCAGCAGCCATGGGGGGACTGAAGCTTTCTTT.

This clonotype was picked up a small number of times. V usage is TRBV15 and J usage is TRBJ1-5, with D possibly TRBD1 on 6 matching bases. The CDR3 is 16 amino acids. The V gene's germline CDR1 is LNHNV and CDR2 YYDKDF (reference sequence). V lost 1 base, J lost 5 bases, and 15 bases lay in between. The CDR3 DNA is TGTGCCACCAGCAGAGCAACAGGGTTTCCCTATCAGCCCCAGCATTTT. As protein: CATSRATGFPYQPQHF.

This clonotype appeared many times. The V and J genes are TRBV25-1 and TRBJ1-1; 7 bases agree with TRBD1. The CDR3 is made up of 14 amino acids. V dropped 4 bases and J dropped 7; count of bases not matched to a gene: 9. In germline, CDR1 is MGHDK, CDR2 SYGVNS. The CDR3 nucleotides read TGTGCCAGCAGTGCAAGACAGGGAAGGGGTGAAGCTTTCTTT. As protein: CASSARQGRGEAFF. Filled out from reference TRBV25-1 and TRBJ1-1, the complete variable domain reads EADIYQTPRYLVIGTGKKITLECSQTMGHDKMYWYQQDPGMELHLIHYSYGVNSTEKGDLSSESTVSRIRTEHFPLTLESARPSHTSQYLCASSARQGRGEAFFGQGTRLTVV.

The sample holds a few counts of this clonotype. This sequence joins TRBV2 and TRBJ2-3; TRBD1 matches at 7 bases. The CDR3 is 15 amino acids. J was trimmed by 1 base and V by 6 bases; bases with no gene match: 7. Germline V CDR1 and CDR2: SNHLY, FYNNEI. The CDR3 sequence: CASSPQGMGTDTQYF. CDR3 DNA sequence: TGTGCCAGCAGCCCACAGGGGATGGGCACAGATACGCAGTATTTT. Full variable domain (remainder filled in from reference TRBV2 and TRBJ2-3): EPEVTQTPSHQVTQMGQEVILRCVPISNHLYFYWYRQILGQKVEFLVSFYNNEISEKSEIFDDQFSVERPDGSNFTLKIRSTKLEDSAMYFCASSPQGMGTDTQYFGPGTRLTVL.

This clonotype was seen a handful of times. The V gene is TRBV24-1, the J gene TRBJ1-3; D gene unclear. The CDR3 sequence is 15 residues long. The germline V and J ends were trimmed by 3 bases and 0 bases, with 8 bases remaining between them. CDR1 is KGHDR and CDR2 is SFDVKD in the germline V gene. The CDR3 coding sequence is TGTGCCACCAGTGATGCCGGTTCCTCTGGAAACACCATATATTTT. Protein: CATSDAGSSGNTIYF.

The chain has TRBV19 and TRBJ2-1; 9 positions agree with TRBD1. V lost 8 bases and J lost 5; bases outside the gene matches: 4. Germline values: CDR1 LNHDA, CDR2 SQIVND (reference sequence). This CDR3 spans 13 amino acids. DNA for the CDR3: TGTGCCAGTCTCGACAGGGGGGACAATGAGCAGTTCTTC. Amino acid sequence: CASLDRGDNEQFF.

CDR3 protein: CSAAGTSGDYEQFF. The DNA for the CDR3 is TGCAGTGCTGCTGGGACTAGCGGGGACTATGAGCAGTTCTTC. The rearrangement links TRBV20-1 to TRBJ2-1, with 13 bases lining up with TRBD2. Germline assignment: CDR1 DFQATT and CDR2 SNEGSKA (reference sequence). The CDR3 consists of 14 residues. Trimming took 5 bases from V and 8 from J; bases not matched to a gene: 6.

The chain recombines TRBV18 with TRBJ2-3, with 11 bases that match TRBD2. CDR1 KGHSH and CDR2 LQKENI come from the germline V gene. The CDR3 covers 12 residues. V trimming: 3 bases; J trimming: 12 bases; junction bases outside the gene matches: 2. The CDR3 sequence is CASSPLAGGQYF. CDR3 nucleotide sequence: TGTGCCAGCTCACCCCTAGCGGGGGGCCAGTATTTT.

This chain connects TRBV7-9 to TRBJ2-7, with a weak D call TRBD1 (6 bases). From germline, CDR1 is SEHNR and CDR2 FQNEAQ (reference sequence). V was cut by 5 bases and J by 5 bases, with 13 bases left in between. The CDR3 sequence is 13 residues long. Written as DNA, the CDR3 is TGTGCCAGCAGCATACAGAACAGGGACGAGCAGTACGTC. Residues: CASSIQNRDEQYV.

The V and J genes are TRBV5-1 and TRBJ2-4; the D call may be TRBD1 or TRBD2 (5 bases each). There are 14 residues in the CDR3. CDR1 and CDR2 from the germline V gene are SGHRS and YFSETQ. Trimming took 0 bases from V and 7 from J, leaving 11 bases between them. CDR3 in DNA: TGCGCCAGCAGCTTGGGGGACCGCGGGAACATTCAGTACTTC. It encodes CASSLGDRGNIQYF.

This clonotype was observed at least ten times. This sequence joins TRBV5-1 and TRBJ2-3, with 11 bases identical to TRBD2. The CDR3 has 19 amino acids. Germline CDR1 and CDR2: SGHRS and YFSETQ. Trimming took 0 bases from V and 1 from J; bases not matched to a gene: 10. The CDR3, as DNA: TGCGCCAGCAGCTTGGCGGCTAGCGGGGGGCGACCTCGCACAGATACGCAGTATTTT. Encoded protein: CASSLAASGGRPRTDTQYF.